The rows below give T cell receptor beta chains drawn from one sample of a study of blood T cell repertoires in COVID-19. Clones were read by immunoSEQ multiplex PCR, and TCRdb kept only the in-frame ones, dropping some. This table holds approximately 480,000 clones, about 91% found once. Source material: peripheral blood. Receptors originate from a man between 18 and 35 years old with COVID-19, enrolled during active disease. Both conserved end residues are trimmed from each CDR3. The D gene is left open where the match is weak.

j_call d_call v_call cdr3_aa
TRBJ1-1 TRBD1 TRBV7-8 ASSSSRDRAVTEAF
TRBJ2-7 NA TRBV7-9 ASSLTGTYEQY
TRBJ2-7 TRBD1 TRBV30 AWRGRTGRPYEQY
TRBJ2-1 TRBD2 TRBV6-5 ASRRTSGDNEQF
TRBJ1-2 NA TRBV5-4 ASSLASQGNYGYT
TRBJ1-2 NA TRBV5-1 ASSLDLEGYT
TRBJ2-1 TRBD2 TRBV3-1/TRBV3-2 ASSSLAGGYNEQF
TRBJ2-7 NA TRBV6-5 ASSYSQGRQY
TRBJ1-1 NA TRBV19 ASSPRQVLNTEAF
TRBJ2-6 TRBD1 TRBV27 ASSWGGLGQGYTGANVLT
TRBJ1-2 TRBD1 TRBV30 AWGGPGQALYYGYT
TRBJ1-1 NA TRBV6-1 ASSVLITAVNTEAF
TRBJ1-2 NA TRBV27 ASSGRQNLNYGYT
TRBJ1-1 TRBD1 TRBV30 AGGQGATNTEAF
TRBJ2-1 NA TRBV7-2 ASSLAPDRWVEQF
TRBJ1-1 NA TRBV27 ASSLGSYTEAF
TRBJ1-2 TRBD1 TRBV19 ASTQGRGTVYGYT
TRBJ1-2 NA TRBV10-3 AISSSGDGYT
TRBJ2-2 TRBD1 TRBV5-1 ASSSTTDRGSGELF
TRBJ2-7 TRBD2 TRBV19 ASSPGTSIYEQY
TRBJ1-6 NA TRBV2 ASNPDNSYNSPLH
TRBJ1-1 NA TRBV21-1 ASSPRDSQNTEAF
TRBJ2-7 NA TRBV3-1/TRBV3-2 ASSQQGRLDSYEQY
TRBJ2-1 NA TRBV2 ASSAGQYNEQF
TRBJ1-5 TRBD1 TRBV24-1 ATSRRHRDRGRKEYQPQH
TRBJ2-7 TRBD2 TRBV15 ATSLLAGANYEQY
TRBJ2-3 NA TRBV3-1/TRBV3-2 ASSQGTATSTDTQY
TRBJ1-2 TRBD1 TRBV7-9 ASSPLSDRGNGYT
TRBJ2-7 TRBD1 TRBV27 ASSLGQDYEQY
TRBJ2-6 TRBD1 TRBV6-5 ASRLLGTGLT
TRBJ1-2 NA TRBV6-5 ASRAAEGANYGYT
TRBJ2-7 NA TRBV27 ASSFTDNLYEQY
TRBJ2-7 NA TRBV18 ASSPQQASSYEQY
TRBJ2-5 NA TRBV30 AWRAGVAGVWETQY
TRBJ2-3 TRBD1 TRBV2 ASSATGGYRTDTQY